The source of this T cell receptor (beta chain) is a study of regulatory T cells in long-lasting Graves disease. Study-wide background: A definition of persistent Graves' disease required over 5 years of antithyroid drugs plus positive TSH receptor antibodies. Notes on the study in general: New patients shared 800 to 1,000 public clonotypes, and persistent patients shared more, with under 3,500.

The CDR3 is made up of 14 amino acids. The germline gives CDR1 LNHNV, CDR2 YYDKDF (reference sequence). V gave up 0 bases and J gave up 0 bases, with 5 bases separating them. Time point noted: persistent/refractory GD, antithyroid drugs over 5 years with positive TRAb. PBMC-extracted RNA yielded the TCR library. The authors built TCR beta libraries using iRepertoire HTBI primers and Arm-PCR of CDR3 regions. TCRdb ran MiXCR on the multiplex PCR reads and lists one entry per CDR3 protein. This sample yields approximately 500,000 distinct CDR3 sequences, of which 20% to 25% are seen a single time; 6.5% to 9% belongs to the top ten. This clonotype was observed many times. What it binds is unknown.

Sequences were derived from peripheral blood mononuclear cells (PBMCs), sampled when the disease was refractory, from a patient treated with antithyroid drugs. The chain combines TRBV15 with TRBJ1-1; no reliable D call. The sequence was collected from a female donor with Graves disease. The CDR3 DNA is TGTGCCACCAGCAGAGACGCCATGAACACTGAAGCTTTCTTT. Protein sequence: CATSRDAMNTEAFF. The complete variable domain, with remaining parts taken from reference TRBV15 and TRBJ1-1, reads DAMVIQNPRYQVTQFGKPVTLSCSQTLNHNVMYWYQQKSSQAPKLLFHYYDKDFNNEADTPDNFQSRRPNTSFCFLDIRSPGLGDTAMYLCATSRDAMNTEAFFGQGTRLTVV.